Listed below are T cell receptor beta chains from one sample, sequenced in a study of radiation and T cells in renal cell carcinoma. Repertoires were generated with immunoSEQ multiplex PCR, while TCRdb's copy carries only in-frame clones and drops some. In the table there are about 64,000 clones, around three quarters of which are singletons. Sample: blood, taken from a patient whose treatment included radiotherapy and nephrectomy. Receptors were obtained from a man in his sixties with renal cell carcinoma. Both conserved end residues are part of each CDR3. D genes are given only for firm matches. Only part of the rows carry a size: once, few, many, or a class if the clone is expanded.

abundance: once
d_gene: TRBD2
j_gene: TRBJ2-5
v_gene: TRBV18
CDR3nt: TGTGCCAGCTCACCGGGCATAACTAGCGGAGAGACCCAGTACTTC
CDR3aa: CASSPGITSGETQYF

abundance: NA
d_gene: NA
j_gene: TRBJ1-1
v_gene: TRBV29-1
CDR3nt: TGCAGCGTTGTCGTTAGCTCTGAAGCTTTCTTT
CDR3aa: CSVVVSSEAFF

abundance: few
d_gene: NA
j_gene: TRBJ2-1
v_gene: TRBV6-1
CDR3nt: TGTGCCAGCTCCCGAACTGGTGAGCAGTTCTTC
CDR3aa: CASSRTGEQFF

abundance: NA
d_gene: NA
j_gene: TRBJ2-3
v_gene: TRBV7-6
CDR3nt: TGTGCCAGCAGCTGGGCAGGGACAGATACGCAGTATTTT
CDR3aa: CASSWAGTDTQYF

abundance: once
d_gene: TRBD1
j_gene: TRBJ1-4
v_gene: TRBV7-9
CDR3nt: TGTGCCAGCAGAGGACAGGAGAATGAAAAACTGTTTTTT
CDR3aa: CASRGQENEKLFF

abundance: few
d_gene: NA
j_gene: TRBJ1-5
v_gene: TRBV4-2
CDR3nt: TGTGCCAGCAGCCAAGTGGGGGGCTGGGATCAGCCCCAGCATTTT
CDR3aa: CASSQVGGWDQPQHF

abundance: many
d_gene: NA
j_gene: TRBJ2-3
v_gene: TRBV7-8
CDR3nt: TGTGCCAGCAGGAGAATCGAAGGACAGTACACAGATACGCAGTATTTT
CDR3aa: CASRRIEGQYTDTQYF

abundance: NA
d_gene: NA
j_gene: TRBJ2-5
v_gene: TRBV5-8
CDR3nt: TGTGCCAGCAGCTTGGAGGTGCAAGAGACCCAGTACTTC
CDR3aa: CASSLEVQETQYF

abundance: NA
d_gene: NA
j_gene: TRBJ1-4
v_gene: TRBV19
CDR3nt: TGTGCCAGTAGTATCCGGGGGGGCGGGTCAGCAAAACTGTTTTTT
CDR3aa: CASSIRGGGSAKLFF

abundance: NA
d_gene: NA
j_gene: TRBJ2-2
v_gene: TRBV27
CDR3nt: TGTGCCAGCAGACCTCTTAGCTCCCAGGGGAACACCGGGGAGCTGTTTTTT
CDR3aa: CASRPLSSQGNTGELFF

abundance: NA
d_gene: NA
j_gene: TRBJ1-4
v_gene: TRBV19
CDR3nt: TGTGCCAGTAGTATTCCCGGCGGACAGATTAATGAAAAACTGTTTTTT
CDR3aa: CASSIPGGQINEKLFF

abundance: NA
d_gene: TRBD1
j_gene: TRBJ1-4
v_gene: TRBV5-1
CDR3nt: TGCGCCAGCAGCTTGGCAGGGGGCACTAATGAAAAACTGTTTTTT
CDR3aa: CASSLAGGTNEKLFF

abundance: NA
d_gene: NA
j_gene: TRBJ1-5
v_gene: TRBV7-6
CDR3nt: TGTGCCAGCAGCTTAAGCGATGGACAGCCCCAGCATTTT
CDR3aa: CASSLSDGQPQHF

abundance: NA
d_gene: NA
j_gene: TRBJ1-3
v_gene: TRBV6-1
CDR3nt: TGTGCCAGCAGACTACAGGGTACAGGAAACACCATATATTTT
CDR3aa: CASRLQGTGNTIYF

abundance: NA
d_gene: NA
j_gene: TRBJ2-6
v_gene: TRBV11-2
CDR3nt: TGTGCCAGCAGCTTTTCTTTGGGGGCCAACGTCCTGACTTTC
CDR3aa: CASSFSLGANVLTF

abundance: NA
d_gene: NA
j_gene: TRBJ1-2
v_gene: TRBV29-1
CDR3nt: TGCAGCGTTCGATCGACCCCGGATGGCTATGGCTACACCTTC
CDR3aa: CSVRSTPDGYGYTF

abundance: NA
d_gene: NA
j_gene: TRBJ1-1
v_gene: TRBV6-1
CDR3nt: TGTGCCAGCAGTGACAGGGCGAAGGGCACTGAAGCTTTCTTT
CDR3aa: CASSDRAKGTEAFF

abundance: NA
d_gene: NA
j_gene: TRBJ1-1
v_gene: TRBV7-9
CDR3nt: TGTGCCAGCAGGTTACAGGTCCCAAGGGTTATGAACACTGAAGCTTTCTTT
CDR3aa: CASRLQVPRVMNTEAFF

abundance: once
d_gene: TRBD2
j_gene: TRBJ2-3
v_gene: TRBV6-1
CDR3nt: TGTGCCAGCAGTGAAAGCGGGACTAGCGGTCGTAGCACAGATACGCAGTATTTT
CDR3aa: CASSESGTSGRSTDTQYF

abundance: NA
d_gene: NA
j_gene: TRBJ2-2
v_gene: TRBV1
CDR3nt: TGCACCAGCAGCCAAATCACAACCTGTTCCGGGACTAGCGGGAGAGAGGACACCGGGGAGCTGTTTTTT
CDR3aa: CTSSQITTCSGTSGREDTGELFF

abundance: NA
d_gene: NA
j_gene: TRBJ2-5
v_gene: TRBV10-2
CDR3nt: TGCGCCAGCAGTGAGTCGGGACCAAAAGAGACCCAGTACTTC
CDR3aa: CASSESGPKETQYF

abundance: NA
d_gene: NA
j_gene: TRBJ2-3
v_gene: TRBV6-5
CDR3nt: TGTGCCAGCAGCCCCTCGTCGGATACGCAGTATTTT
CDR3aa: CASSPSSDTQYF

abundance: once
d_gene: TRBD2
j_gene: TRBJ2-3
v_gene: TRBV5-1
CDR3nt: TGCGCCAGCAGCGTAGAACTAGCGGGGGACACAGATACGCAGTATTTT
CDR3aa: CASSVELAGDTDTQYF

abundance: NA
d_gene: TRBD1
j_gene: TRBJ2-1
v_gene: TRBV6-5
CDR3nt: TGTGCCAGCAGTCGACAGGGGGTCCGTGAGCAGTTCTTC
CDR3aa: CASSRQGVREQFF